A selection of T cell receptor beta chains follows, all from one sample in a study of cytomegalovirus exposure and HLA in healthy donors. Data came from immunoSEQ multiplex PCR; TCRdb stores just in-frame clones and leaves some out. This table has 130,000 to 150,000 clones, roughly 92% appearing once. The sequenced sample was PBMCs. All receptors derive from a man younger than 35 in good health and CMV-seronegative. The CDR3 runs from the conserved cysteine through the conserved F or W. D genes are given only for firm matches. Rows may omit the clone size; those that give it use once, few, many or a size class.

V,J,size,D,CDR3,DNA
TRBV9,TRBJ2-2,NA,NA,CASRSGGLTGELFF,TGTGCCAGCAGGTCAGGAGGGCTCACCGGGGAGCTGTTTTTT
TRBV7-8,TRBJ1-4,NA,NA,CASSAYRVLTNEKLFF,TGTGCCAGCAGCGCCTACAGGGTTCTTACTAATGAAAAACTGTTTTTT
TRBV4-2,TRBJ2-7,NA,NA,CASSQADSGSYEQYF,TGTGCCAGCAGCCAAGCGGACAGTGGATCCTACGAGCAGTACTTC
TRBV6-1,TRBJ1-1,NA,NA,CASSVGDWNTEAFF,TGTGCCAGCAGTGTTGGGGACTGGAACACTGAAGCTTTCTTT
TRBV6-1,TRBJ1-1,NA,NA,CASSESAGMNTEAFF,TGTGCCAGCAGTGAAAGTGCAGGGATGAACACTGAAGCTTTCTTT
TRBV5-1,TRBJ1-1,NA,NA,CASSLLQESSAEAFF,TGCGCCAGCAGCCTATTACAGGAATCCAGCGCTGAAGCTTTCTTT
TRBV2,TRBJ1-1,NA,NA,CASSEASGFAFF,TGTGCCAGCAGTGAAGCGTCCGGGTTTGCTTTCTTT
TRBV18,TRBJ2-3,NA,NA,CASSAPDTQYF,TGTGCCAGCTCAGCGCCAGATACGCAGTATTTT
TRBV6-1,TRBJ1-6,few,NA,CASSEAFNSPLHF,TGTGCCAGCAGTGAAGCCTTTAATTCACCCCTCCACTTT
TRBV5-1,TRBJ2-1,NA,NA,CASSATTNSYGEQFF,TGCGCCAGCAGCGCCACGACGAATAGCTACGGTGAGCAGTTCTTC
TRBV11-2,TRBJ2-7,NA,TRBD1,CASSGSGTVSF,TGTGCCAGCAGCGGTTCCGGGACAGTTTCCTTC
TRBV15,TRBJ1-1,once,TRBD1,CATSRRQGVNTEAFF,TGTGCCACCAGCAGACGACAGGGTGTTAACACTGAAGCTTTCTTT
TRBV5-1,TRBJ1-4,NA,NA,CASSLGQNEKLFF,TGCGCCAGCAGCTTGGGGCAGAATGAAAAACTGTTTTTT
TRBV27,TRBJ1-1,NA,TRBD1,CASSPSGGTEAFF,TGTGCCAGCAGTCCCTCAGGGGGCACTGAAGCTTTCTTT
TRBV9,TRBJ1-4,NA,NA,CASSVGQRLEKLFF,TGTGCCAGCAGCGTAGGGCAGAGACTAGAAAAACTGTTTTTT
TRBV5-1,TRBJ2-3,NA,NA,CASSSNYRTDTQYF,TGCGCCAGCAGCTCAAACTATCGTACAGATACGCAGTATTTT
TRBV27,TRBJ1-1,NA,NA,CASSPRTANTEAFF,TGTGCCAGCAGTCCTAGGACAGCGAACACTGAAGCTTTCTTT
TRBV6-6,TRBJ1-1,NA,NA,CASSYSGGGIYTEAFF,TGTGCCAGCAGTTACTCGGGCGGGGGGATCTACACTGAAGCTTTCTTT
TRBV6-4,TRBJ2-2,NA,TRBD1,CASSAGQGDTGELFF,TGTGCCAGCAGTGCGGGACAGGGGGACACCGGGGAGCTGTTTTTT
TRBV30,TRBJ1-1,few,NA,CAWMSTEAFF,TGTGCCTGGATGAGCACTGAAGCTTTCTTT
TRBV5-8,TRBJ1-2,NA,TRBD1,CASIRIAGTGPTNYGYTF,TGTGCCAGCATCCGAATCGCCGGGACAGGGCCAACTAACTATGGCTACACCTTC
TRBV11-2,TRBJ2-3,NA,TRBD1,CASSLLGQGAADTQYF,TGTGCCAGCAGCTTACTTGGACAGGGGGCTGCAGATACGCAGTATTTT
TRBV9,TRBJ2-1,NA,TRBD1,CASSVDQGAREQFF,TGTGCCAGCAGCGTAGACCAGGGGGCCAGGGAGCAGTTCTTC
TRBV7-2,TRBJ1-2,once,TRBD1,CASSSDRGLKGYTF,TGTGCCAGCAGCTCAGACAGGGGTCTAAAGGGCTACACCTTC
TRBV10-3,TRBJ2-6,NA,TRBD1,CAISQTGGFGANVLTF,TGTGCCATCAGCCAGACAGGGGGCTTTGGGGCCAACGTCCTGACTTTC
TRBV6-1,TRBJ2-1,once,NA,CASSEGRVSLKAYNEQFF,TGTGCCAGCAGTGAAGGTCGTGTCTCGCTAAAAGCCTACAATGAGCAGTTCTTC
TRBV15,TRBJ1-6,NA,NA,CATSRNTPGANGLSPLHF,TGTGCCACCAGCAGAAATACCCCTGGGGCGAACGGCCTTTCACCCCTCCACTTT
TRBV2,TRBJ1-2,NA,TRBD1,CASSRALQGAGGYTF,TGTGCCAGCAGCCGGGCCCTACAGGGGGCCGGTGGCTACACCTTC
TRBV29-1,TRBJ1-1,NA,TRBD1,CSVVRQGAGAEAFF,TGCAGCGTCGTCAGACAGGGGGCTGGCGCTGAAGCTTTCTTT
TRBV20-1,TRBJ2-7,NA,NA,CSARDSYEQYF,TGCAGTGCTAGGGACAGCTACGAGCAGTACTTC
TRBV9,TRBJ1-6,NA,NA,CASSRITGNSPLHF,TGTGCCAGCAGCCGAATTACAGGGAATTCACCCCTCCACTTT
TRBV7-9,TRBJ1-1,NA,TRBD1,CASSRQGVNTEAFF,TGTGCCAGCAGTCGACAGGGGGTGAACACTGAAGCTTTCTTT
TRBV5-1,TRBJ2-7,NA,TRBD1,CASKRQGETYEQYF,TGCGCCAGCAAACGCCAGGGGGAAACCTACGAGCAGTACTTC
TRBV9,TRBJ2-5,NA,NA,CASSVDRRVTQYF,TGTGCCAGCAGCGTAGACCGAAGAGTGACCCAGTACTTC
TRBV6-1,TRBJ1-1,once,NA,CASSRYVGGTEAFF,TGTGCCAGCAGCCGCTACGTAGGGGGCACTGAAGCTTTCTTT
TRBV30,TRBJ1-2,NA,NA,CAWSRQGNYGYTF,TGTGCCTGGAGTAGGCAGGGAAACTATGGCTACACCTTC
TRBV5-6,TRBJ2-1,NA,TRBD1,CASSRDRKRDEQFF,TGTGCCAGCAGCCGGGACAGAAAAAGGGATGAGCAGTTCTTC
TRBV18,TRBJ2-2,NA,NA,CASSRTNSKTGELFF,TGTGCCAGCTCGAGGACAAACTCTAAGACCGGGGAGCTGTTTTTT
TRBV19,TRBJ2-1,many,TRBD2,CATSRTSGNYNEQFF,TGTGCCACCTCCCGGACTAGCGGGAACTACAATGAGCAGTTCTTC
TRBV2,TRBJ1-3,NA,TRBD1,CASYSGQGSYSGNTIYF,TGTGCCAGCTACTCGGGACAGGGTTCCTACTCTGGAAACACCATATATTTT
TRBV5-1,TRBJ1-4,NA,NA,CASTSIPNGEKLFF,TGCGCCAGCACCTCGATCCCAAACGGTGAAAAACTGTTTTTT
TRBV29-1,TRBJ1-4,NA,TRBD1,CSAEGQGASTNEKLFF,TGCAGCGCCGAGGGTCAGGGGGCGAGCACTAATGAAAAACTGTTTTTT
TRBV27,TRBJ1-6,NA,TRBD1,CASSPRDREYSNSPLHF,TGTGCCAGCAGTCCCCGGGACAGGGAATATAGCAATTCACCCCTCCACTTT
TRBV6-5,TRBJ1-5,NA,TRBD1,CASSSDRDWQPQHF,TGTGCCAGCAGTAGCGACAGGGATTGGCAGCCCCAGCATTTT
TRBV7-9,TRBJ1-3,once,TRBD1,CASSSIQGATDTIYF,TGTGCCAGCAGCTCCATACAGGGGGCAACTGACACCATATATTTT
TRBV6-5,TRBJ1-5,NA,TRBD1,CASSYSGQGNQPQHF,TGTGCCAGCAGTTACTCGGGACAGGGCAATCAGCCCCAGCATTTT
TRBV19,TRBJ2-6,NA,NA,CASSHLGSGANVLTF,TGTGCCAGTAGTCATCTAGGCTCTGGGGCCAACGTCCTGACTTTC
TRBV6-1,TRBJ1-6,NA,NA,CASITGGDSPLHF,TGTGCCAGCATAACAGGCGGGGATTCACCCCTCCACTTT
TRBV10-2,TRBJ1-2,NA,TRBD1,CASSDPRTGNYGYTF,TGCGCCAGCAGTGATCCCCGGACAGGGAACTATGGCTACACCTTC
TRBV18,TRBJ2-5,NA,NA,CASSPGRGRETQYF,TGTGCCAGCTCACCGGGCAGGGGCCGAGAGACCCAGTACTTC
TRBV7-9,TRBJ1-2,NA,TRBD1,CASSPPGQGGGYTF,TGTGCCAGCAGCCCTCCGGGACAGGGCGGTGGCTACACCTTC
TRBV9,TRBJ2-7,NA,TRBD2,CASSVAPQGVAGGLYEQYF,TGTGCCAGCAGCGTAGCCCCTCAGGGGGTAGCGGGGGGGTTATACGAGCAGTACTTC
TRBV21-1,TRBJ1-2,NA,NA,CARPGGGRYGYTF,TGTGCCAGGCCGGGAGGGGGCAGGTATGGCTACACCTTC
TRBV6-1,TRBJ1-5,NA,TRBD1,CASSGKRGQGSNQPQHF,TGTGCCAGCAGTGGAAAGAGGGGACAGGGAAGCAATCAGCCCCAGCATTTT